A single sample gave rise to the 28 T cell receptor beta chains below, sequenced in a study of cytomegalovirus exposure and HLA in healthy donors. PCR amplification relied on 60 Vbeta primers (plus 13 Jbeta primers). Only in-frame clones appear in the TCRdb table, and some are missing; sequencing was by immunoSEQ multiplex PCR. The table records more than 150,000 clones, 70% to 85% of them present only once. Sequenced material: PBMCs. The receptors were sampled from a man between 18 and 35 years old in good health and CMV-seronegative.

As concerns this clone: The junction departs from germline at one end; a sequencing error may be responsible. This chain uses TRBV5-5 with TRBJ1-5; 7 positions agree with TRBD1. The CDR3 totals 14 residues. Germline V gene data show CDR1 as SGHKS and CDR2 as YYEKEE (reference sequence). Here the CDR3 reads CANSLPGQNQPQHF. CDR3 DNA: TGTGCCAACAGCCTGCCGGGACAGAATCAGCCCCAGCATTTT.

This chain links TRBV9 with TRBJ2-2; D is possibly TRBD1 (6 bases). V lost 2 bases to trimming and J lost 3 bases, with 14 bases between them. This CDR3 region has 16 residues. CDR1 and CDR2 from the germline V gene are SGDLS and YYNGEE. CDR3 nucleotides: TGTGCCAGCAGCGTGGGGACAACTCACCACACCGGGGAGCTGTTTTTT. Its translation is CASSVGTTHHTGELFF.

The chain is built from TRBV19 and TRBJ1-1; 10 positions agree with TRBD1. Germline V gene data show CDR1 as LNHDA and CDR2 as SQIVND (reference sequence). With V trimmed by 5 bases and J by 10 bases, 10 bases remained unmatched. This CDR3 has 14 residues. The DNA of the CDR3 is TGTGCCAGTAGTCTCCGGGACAGGGGACCTGGAGCTTTCTTT. Residues: CASSLRDRGPGAFF.

As regards this clone: Within the sample, other DNA sequences also encode this same CDR3. This chain links TRBV9 with TRBJ2-7; tentatively, D is TRBD2 (7 bases). The V gene's germline CDR1 is SGDLS and CDR2 YYNGEE. Trimming took off 0 bases at V and 10 bases at J, with 20 bases between the two ends. CDR3 length: 15 residues. Here the CDR3 reads CASSVAPGGPTFQYF. CDR3 sequence (DNA): TGTGCCAGCAGCGTAGCTCCGGGGGGCCCAACATTTCAGTACTTC.

The V gene is TRBV5-1, the J gene TRBJ2-2, with TRBD2 matching 16 bases. Unmatched junction bases numbered 3, after V lost 1 base and J lost 3 bases. This CDR3 contains 18 residues. Per germline, CDR1 SGHRS and CDR2 YFSETQ. The CDR3 nucleotides are TGCGCCAGCAGCTTGCCGGGACTAGCGGGAGGGGACACCGGGGAGCTGTTTTTT. It codes for CASSLPGLAGGDTGELFF.

The rearrangement links TRBV9 to TRBJ1-3, with TRBD1 as a possible D gene (5 bases). V was pared by 0 bases and J by 9 bases, with 10 bases between. This CDR3 comprises 13 residues. The germline V gene has CDR1 SGDLS and CDR2 YYNGEE. In nucleotides, the CDR3 is TGTGCCAGCAGCGTAGGTGGGGCGAGCACCATATATTTT. This gives the protein CASSVGGASTIYF.

The V gene is TRBV7-9, the J gene TRBJ1-1; D ambiguous. This CDR3 comprises 13 residues. CDR1 and CDR2 (germline): SEHNR, FQNEAQ (reference sequence). V was shortened by 7 bases and J by 4 bases, with 13 bases between the two germline ends. The CDR3 bases are TGTGCCAGCATCAAACTTAGTGGCACTGAAGCTTTCTTT. Its translation: CASIKLSGTEAFF.

The chain combines TRBV27 with TRBJ2-5, with 10 bases lining up with TRBD2. The DNA end is a closer match to TRBJ2-7, so the J assignment may be wrong. The CDR3 loop spans 17 amino acids. The V gene's germline CDR1 is MNHEY and CDR2 SMNVEV (reference sequence). The CDR3, as DNA: TGTGCCAGCAGTTTACGAGGTCGCTGGACTAGCGGCTACGAGCAGTACTTC. Amino acid sequence: CASSLRGRWTSGYEQYF.

This sequence joins TRBV6-6 and TRBJ1-1, with D tentatively TRBD1 (6 bases). The CDR3 is 15 amino acids. V lost 2 bases and J lost 4, with 14 bases in between. In germline, CDR1 is MNHNY, CDR2 SVGAGI (reference sequence). This CDR3 reads CASSYKDQGSTEAFF. The CDR3, as DNA: TGTGCCAGCAGTTACAAGGACCAGGGGAGCACTGAAGCTTTCTTT.

This clone was seen a single time. The genes are TRBV5-4 and TRBJ1-2, with TRBD1 matching over 7 bases. CDR1 SGHNT and CDR2 YYREEE come from the germline V gene (reference sequence). V lost 4 bases to trimming and J lost 3 bases; unmatched junction nucleotides: 6. This CDR3 has 14 residues. CDR3 DNA: TGTGCCAGCAGCCCGACCGACAGGGACTATGGCTACACCTTC. Its translation is CASSPTDRDYGYTF.

J is TRBJ2-1 and V is TRBV19, with a weak D call TRBD1 (5 bases). Germline V gene sequence: CDR1 LNHDA, CDR2 SQIVND (reference sequence). Trimming took off 3 bases at V and 6 bases at J, with 15 bases between the two ends. This CDR3 has 15 residues. The CDR3 region is CASSIQDWGSNEQFF. The CDR3 DNA follows: TGTGCCAGTAGTATCCAAGACTGGGGCTCCAATGAGCAGTTCTTC.

V is TRBV9 and J is TRBJ1-2; 8 bases fit TRBD1. Germline assignment: CDR1 SGDLS and CDR2 YYNGEE. This CDR3 is 12 amino acids long. J gave up 12 bases and V 0 bases, and 4 bases lay outside the gene matches. The CDR3 DNA follows: TGTGCCAGCAGCGTAGTGACAGGGGAACACACCTTC. Translating it yields CASSVVTGEHTF.

The rearrangement joins TRBV12-5 to TRBJ2-1; D call uncertain. V gave up 2 bases and J gave up 9 bases, with 8 bases separating them. The germline CDR1 and CDR2 sequences are LGHNT and FRNRAP. There are 12 residues in the CDR3. CDR3 loop: CASGLIAPEQFF. CDR3 sequence (DNA): TGTGCTAGTGGTTTGATAGCACCTGAGCAGTTCTTC.

There are a few counts of this clone. This CDR3 is CSARSGAGAFF. The CDR3 nucleotides read TGCAGTGCTAGAAGTGGGGCCGGAGCTTTCTTT. The chain uses TRBV20-1 and TRBJ1-1; weak D call: TRBD1 (5 bases). CDR3 length equals 11 residues. Per germline, CDR1 DFQATT and CDR2 SNEGSKA (reference sequence). Between the trimmed V and J ends, which lost 2 bases and 10 bases, there was a span of 11 bases.

This chain links TRBV27 with TRBJ1-2, with 9 bases matching TRBD1. Per the germline V gene, CDR1 is MNHEY and CDR2 is SMNVEV (reference sequence). The CDR3 runs to 14 residues. V gave up 6 bases and J gave up 5 bases; unmatched junction bases: 7. CDR3 in DNA: TGTGCCAGCAGGTCACAGGGGGCACGGTATGGCTACACCTTC. This codes for CASRSQGARYGYTF.

The sample holds one count of this clone. V and J are TRBV19 and TRBJ1-4, with TRBD1 matching 8 bases. Trimming removed 2 bases from V and 8 bases from J; junction bases left unmatched: 4. The CDR3 consists of 14 residues. Germline V CDR1 and CDR2: LNHDA, SQIVND (reference sequence). CDR3 nucleotides: TGTGCCAGTAGTATACAGGGGGCAGGGGAAAAACTGTTTTTT. Its protein product is CASSIQGAGEKLFF. Full variable domain (outside the CDR3, taken from reference TRBV19 and TRBJ1-4): DGGITQSPKYLFRKEGQNVTLSCEQNLNHDAMYWYRQDPGQGLRLIYYSQIVNDFQKGDIAEGYSVSREKKESFPLTVTSAQKNPTAFYLCASSIQGAGEKLFFGSGTQLSVL.

In its sample, this clone was seen once. The V and J genes are TRBV7-8 and TRBJ2-5; TRBD2 matches at 14 bases. The J segment lost 6 bases and the V segment lost 5 bases, leaving 8 bases of the junction unmatched. CDR3 length: 16 amino acids. Looked up from germline, CDR1 is SGHVS and CDR2 is FQNEAQ. CDR3 protein: CASSRVGTSGGQTQYF. The CDR3 coding sequence is TGTGCCAGCAGCCGCGTTGGGACTAGCGGGGGACAGACCCAGTACTTC.

A single count supports this clone. This chain uses TRBV30 with TRBJ2-3; D is perhaps TRBD2 (8 bases). Germline V gene data show CDR1 as GTSNPN and CDR2 as SVGIG (reference sequence). The CDR3 covers 16 residues. The germline V and J ends were trimmed by 1 base and 5 bases, with 19 bases remaining between them. The DNA for the CDR3 is TGTGCCTGGAGTGGATACCCGGGAGGGGGCGGAGATACGCAGTATTTT. Its translation is CAWSGYPGGGGDTQYF.

The rearrangement links TRBV13 to TRBJ2-7; 7 positions match TRBD2. The CDR3 sequence is 17 residues long. J gave up 5 bases and V 5 bases, and 18 bases lay outside the gene matches. Germline V gene sequence: CDR1 PRHDT, CDR2 FYEKMQ (reference sequence). CDR3 sequence reads: CASSPPLRLAAPDEQYF. CDR3 in DNA: TGTGCCAGCAGCCCCCCCCTGAGGCTAGCGGCGCCTGACGAGCAGTACTTC.

The rearrangement uses TRBV11-2 and TRBJ2-1; TRBD2 matches 12 bases. Germline lookup yields CDR1 SGHAT and CDR2 FQNNGV. The CDR3 covers 14 residues. The junction had 3 bases not matched to a gene; V was cut back by 4 bases and J by 8 bases. As DNA, the CDR3 is TGTGCCAGCAGCTCGACTAGCGGGAGCGATGAGCAGTTCTTC. Protein product: CASSSTSGSDEQFF. The full variable domain, its missing parts supplied by reference TRBV11-2 and TRBJ2-1, is EAGVAQSPRYKIIEKRQSVAFWCNPISGHATLYWYQQILGQGPKLLIQFQNNGVVDDSQLPKDRFSAERLKGVDSTLKIQPAKLEDSAVYLCASSSTSGSDEQFFGPGTRLTVL.

The chain couples TRBV5-8 to TRBJ2-5, with 12 bases matching TRBD1. J gave up 5 bases and V 3 bases, and 8 bases lay outside the gene matches. The CDR3 contains 16 residues. Germline V gives CDR1 SGHTS, CDR2 YDEGEE. The CDR3 DNA follows: TGTGCCAGCAGCTACTCCGGGACAGGGGGCGGGGAGACCCAGTACTTC. It yields the protein CASSYSGTGGGETQYF.

In nucleotides, the CDR3 is TGTGCCAGCAGCTCCGGGACAGGGCATGAAAAACTGTTTTTT. This sequence encodes CASSSGTGHEKLFF. The chain joins TRBV6-6 to TRBJ1-4, with 9 bases identical to TRBD1. The junction had 5 bases not matched to a gene; V was cut back by 6 bases and J by 6 bases. This CDR3 contains 14 residues. Germline-derived CDR1 and CDR2 are MNHNY and SVGAGI (reference sequence).

This clone was detected once. V and J are TRBV7-2 and TRBJ2-2; no definite D call. The germline V and J ends were trimmed by 1 base and 3 bases, with 9 bases remaining between them. There are 15 residues in the CDR3. CDR1 is SGHTA and CDR2 is FQGNSA in the germline V gene. As DNA, the CDR3 is TGTGCCAGCAGCTTAGGGGCGCCCTACACCGGGGAGCTGTTTTTT. Encoded protein: CASSLGAPYTGELFF. Based on the CDR3 plus reference TRBV7-2 and TRBJ2-2, the full variable domain is GAGVSQSPSNKVTEKGKDVELRCDPISGHTALYWYRQSLGQGLEFLIYFQGNSAPDKSGLPSDRFSAERTGGSVSTLTIQRTQQEDSAVYLCASSLGAPYTGELFFGEGSRLTVL.

The rearrangement links TRBV27 to TRBJ2-3, with TRBD1 matching over 9 bases. J gave up 6 bases and V 3 bases, and 10 bases lay outside the gene matches. This CDR3 is built from 16 residues. Germline V gene lookup returns CDR1 MNHEY and CDR2 SMNVEV (reference sequence). The DNA of the CDR3 is TGTGCCAGCAGTTTTGATTACAGGGGGCTTCAGGATACGCAGTATTTT. The encoded protein is CASSFDYRGLQDTQYF.

This chain joins TRBV6-5 and TRBJ1-2; D is possibly TRBD1 (5 bases). The germline V gene encodes CDR1 MNHEY and CDR2 SVGAGI. Trimming took off 5 bases at V and 0 bases at J, with 10 bases between the two ends. CDR3 length: 14 residues. CDR3 in DNA: TGTGCCAGCAGTGTACAGGTAGCTAACTATGGCTACACCTTC. It specifies CASSVQVANYGYTF.

The V and J genes are TRBV23-1 and TRBJ2-5, with 7 bases that match TRBD1. TRBV23-1 qualifies as an ORF whose function is uncertain. The CDR3 is made up of 14 amino acids. The J segment lost 4 bases and the V segment lost 3 bases, leaving 5 bases of the junction unmatched. CDR3 DNA sequence: TGCGCCAGCAGTCAGCACAACAGGGGAGAGACCCAGTACTTC. Its translation: CASSQHNRGETQYF.

The chain recombines TRBV19 with TRBJ2-2; 8 bases align to TRBD1. The CDR3 totals 14 residues. Looked up from germline, CDR1 is LNHDA and CDR2 is SQIVND (reference sequence). Germline trimming cut 8 bases from V and 4 bases from J; bases unmatched to any gene: 6. CDR3 nucleotides: TGTGCCAGTCGGACAGGGAGGTTCACCGGGGAGCTGTTTTTT. Translation gives CASRTGRFTGELFF. The full variable domain, its missing parts supplied by reference TRBV19 and TRBJ2-2, is DGGITQSPKYLFRKEGQNVTLSCEQNLNHDAMYWYRQDPGQGLRLIYYSQIVNDFQKGDIAEGYSVSREKKESFPLTVTSAQKNPTAFYLCASRTGRFTGELFFGEGSRLTVL.

This clone has only a few counts. The chain joins TRBV12-5 to TRBJ2-7; TRBD2 aligns across 12 bases. With 4 bases clipped from V and 6 bases from J, the junction kept 10 bases outside the gene matches. The CDR3 spans 16 residues. Germline-derived CDR1 and CDR2 are LGHNT and FRNRAP. As DNA, the CDR3 is TGTGCTAGTGGTTCCACCCGGACTAGCGGGATCAGCGAGCAGTACTTC. Protein product: CASGSTRTSGISEQYF.